The rows below give T cell receptor beta chains drawn from one sample of a study of patients and donors after allogeneic stem cell transplantation. TCRdb reprocessed the RT-PCR reads via MiXCR and lists one record per CDR3 protein. The sample lists about 960,000 distinct CDR3 sequences, 18% occurring once. The sequenced sample consisted of blood, either unsorted or a sorted T cell fraction (not recorded which). All receptors come from a human donor who was either an allogeneic HSCT recipient or a stem cell or donor lymphocyte infusion donor (not recorded which). It is not recorded whose cells these are; they may come from a transplant donor. Each CDR3 is given with its conserved first and last residue. Each record gives: J gene, D gene, V gene, clone size, CDR3 DNA, CDR3 protein. A D gene is named only where the DNA matches it firmly. Size is omitted from some rows. Given values are once, few, many or a class for expanded clones.

j_gene: TRBJ2-1; d_gene: TRBD2; v_gene: TRBV7-6; abundance: .; CDR3nt: TGTGCCAGCAGCTTAGAGGTTAGCGGGTCCTACAATGAGCAGTTCTTC; CDR3aa: CASSLEVSGSYNEQFF
j_gene: TRBJ1-2; d_gene: .; v_gene: TRBV6-5; abundance: .; CDR3nt: TGTGCCAGCAGTTACTCCCCGAGAGGGCCATATGGCTACACCTTC; CDR3aa: CASSYSPRGPYGYTF
j_gene: TRBJ2-7; d_gene: .; v_gene: TRBV6-5; abundance: .; CDR3nt: TGTGCCAGCAGTTACTCTGGCAGATCTGGCGAGCAGTACTTC; CDR3aa: CASSYSGRSGEQYF
j_gene: TRBJ2-1; d_gene: .; v_gene: TRBV5-1; abundance: few; CDR3nt: TGCGCCAGCAGCTTGGGGAGGCCCTCCTACAATGAGCAGTTCTTC; CDR3aa: CASSLGRPSYNEQFF
j_gene: TRBJ1-2; d_gene: .; v_gene: TRBV4-3; abundance: few; CDR3nt: TGCGCCAGCAGCCAAGATCGGGGCGAGGGCTACACCTTC; CDR3aa: CASSQDRGEGYTF
j_gene: TRBJ1-2; d_gene: .; v_gene: TRBV12-3/TRBV12-4; abundance: many; CDR3nt: TGTGCCAGCAGTTTAACGGCAGTCAACTATGGCTACACCTTC; CDR3aa: CASSLTAVNYGYTF
j_gene: TRBJ2-4; d_gene: .; v_gene: TRBV6-2/TRBV6-3; abundance: .; CDR3nt: TGTGCCAGCAGTTACTCTGGAAACATTCAGTACTTC; CDR3aa: CASSYSGNIQYF
j_gene: TRBJ1-1; d_gene: .; v_gene: TRBV19; abundance: .; CDR3nt: TGTGCCAGTAGTATAGACGACAAAGGGGCGAGTACTGAAGCTTTCTTT; CDR3aa: CASSIDDKGASTEAFF
j_gene: TRBJ2-7; d_gene: .; v_gene: TRBV6-5; abundance: .; CDR3nt: TGTGCCAGCAGTTACTACAGTGAAAGCGAGCAGTACTTC; CDR3aa: CASSYYSESEQYF
j_gene: TRBJ2-1; d_gene: .; v_gene: TRBV2; abundance: once; CDR3nt: TGTGCCAGCAGGGGACCTTTCTACAATGAGCAGTTCTTC; CDR3aa: CASRGPFYNEQFF
j_gene: TRBJ2-3; d_gene: TRBD2; v_gene: TRBV29-1; abundance: few; CDR3nt: TGCAGCGTTGTCCCTCTCACTAGCGGGGGGGCGTCAGATACGCAGTATTTT; CDR3aa: CSVVPLTSGGASDTQYF
j_gene: TRBJ1-2; d_gene: .; v_gene: TRBV12-3/TRBV12-4; abundance: many; CDR3nt: TGTGCCAGCAGTTTACAGCAGAGAGCCTATGGCTACACCTTC; CDR3aa: CASSLQQRAYGYTF
j_gene: TRBJ1-1; d_gene: .; v_gene: TRBV12-3/TRBV12-4; abundance: many; CDR3nt: TGTGCCAGCAGGCGGGACATCGGGATAGCTGAAGCTTTCTTT; CDR3aa: CASRRDIGIAEAFF
j_gene: TRBJ2-1; d_gene: TRBD2; v_gene: TRBV5-1; abundance: few; CDR3nt: TGCGCCAGCAGCTCCGGGACTAGCGGGAGGGGGGACAATGAGCAGTTCTTC; CDR3aa: CASSSGTSGRGDNEQFF
j_gene: TRBJ2-3; d_gene: .; v_gene: TRBV12-3/TRBV12-4; abundance: few; CDR3nt: TGTGCCAGCAGTTTTTCCGAAGATACGCAGTATTTT; CDR3aa: CASSFSEDTQYF
j_gene: TRBJ2-4; d_gene: .; v_gene: TRBV27; abundance: few; CDR3nt: TGTGCCAGCAGTTCACTCTCGCCACTAGGGGTAGCCAAAAACATTCAGTACTTC; CDR3aa: CASSSLSPLGVAKNIQYF
j_gene: TRBJ1-1; d_gene: .; v_gene: TRBV11-1; abundance: .; CDR3nt: TGTGCCAGCAGCGGGAGTCGGTTAAATAAAATTGAAGCTTTCTTT; CDR3aa: CASSGSRLNKIEAFF
j_gene: TRBJ2-3; d_gene: .; v_gene: TRBV12-3/TRBV12-4; abundance: few; CDR3nt: TGTGCCAGCAGACCGGGACAATTCTACACAGATACGCAGTATTTT; CDR3aa: CASRPGQFYTDTQYF
j_gene: TRBJ2-3; d_gene: TRBD2; v_gene: TRBV9; abundance: few; CDR3nt: TGTGCCAGCAGCGCGTCGACTAGCGGGAGGACAGATACGCAGTATTTT; CDR3aa: CASSASTSGRTDTQYF
j_gene: TRBJ1-1; d_gene: .; v_gene: TRBV20-1; abundance: .; CDR3nt: TGCAGTGGGTACCGGGACAACGTCCGCACTGAAGCTTTCTTT; CDR3aa: CSGYRDNVRTEAFF
j_gene: TRBJ2-6; d_gene: TRBD1; v_gene: TRBV10-3; abundance: .; CDR3nt: TGTGCCATCACGGGGACAGATTCTGGGGCCAACGTCCTGACTTTC; CDR3aa: CAITGTDSGANVLTF
j_gene: TRBJ2-1; d_gene: TRBD2; v_gene: TRBV6-2/TRBV6-3; abundance: .; CDR3nt: TGTGCCAGCAGTTACTCCCGTGGACTAGCTTGGGGCAATGAGCAGTTCTTC; CDR3aa: CASSYSRGLAWGNEQFF
j_gene: TRBJ1-1; d_gene: TRBD1; v_gene: TRBV29-1; abundance: once; CDR3nt: TGCAGCGTTGTGGACAGGCCAAACACTCAAGCTTTCTTT; CDR3aa: CSVVDRPNTQAFF
j_gene: TRBJ1-3; d_gene: .; v_gene: TRBV7-9; abundance: few; CDR3nt: TGTGCCAGCAGCTTGGATAGGGGGGACACCATATATTTT; CDR3aa: CASSLDRGDTIYF
j_gene: TRBJ2-3; d_gene: .; v_gene: TRBV7-3; abundance: .; CDR3nt: TGTGCCAGCAGCTTAAGTCGGACTACAACAGATACGCAGTATTTT; CDR3aa: CASSLSRTTTDTQYF
j_gene: TRBJ2-1; d_gene: .; v_gene: TRBV2; abundance: .; CDR3nt: TGTGCCAGCAGGAGCCGGGACTCCGGATTCTTC; CDR3aa: CASRSRDSGFF
j_gene: TRBJ2-2; d_gene: TRBD2; v_gene: TRBV12-3/TRBV12-4; abundance: many; CDR3nt: TGTGCCAGCAGTTTTTCGCGGGGGGGCCTCAGAACCGGGGAGCTGTTTTTT; CDR3aa: CASSFSRGGLRTGELFF
j_gene: TRBJ2-2; d_gene: TRBD1; v_gene: TRBV5-1; abundance: few; CDR3nt: TGCGCCAGCAGCTTTTTACAGGGGAGTAACACCGGGGAGCTGTTTTTT; CDR3aa: CASSFLQGSNTGELFF
j_gene: TRBJ2-7; d_gene: .; v_gene: TRBV12-3/TRBV12-4; abundance: few; CDR3nt: TGTGCCAGCAGTCCCAGGCTGCGGACGGGCGAGCAGTACTTC; CDR3aa: CASSPRLRTGEQYF
j_gene: TRBJ2-7; d_gene: .; v_gene: TRBV7-9; abundance: few; CDR3nt: TGTGCCAGCAGCTCGGAAAGAACCCGCTCCTACGAGCAGTACTTC; CDR3aa: CASSSERTRSYEQYF
j_gene: TRBJ2-7; d_gene: TRBD2; v_gene: TRBV12-3/TRBV12-4; abundance: .; CDR3nt: TGTGCCAGCAGTCCCTCGACTAGCGGGAGGGCCTGGGTCTACGAGCAGTACTTC; CDR3aa: CASSPSTSGRAWVYEQYF
j_gene: TRBJ2-7; d_gene: TRBD1; v_gene: TRBV9; abundance: few; CDR3nt: TGTGCCAGCAGCATCAGGGGGGACAGGTACGAGCAGTACTTC; CDR3aa: CASSIRGDRYEQYF
j_gene: TRBJ1-5; d_gene: .; v_gene: TRBV5-6; abundance: .; CDR3nt: TGTGCCAGCAGCTTGTTTTCCAGAAGCAATCAGCCCCAGCATTTT; CDR3aa: CASSLFSRSNQPQHF
j_gene: TRBJ1-5; d_gene: .; v_gene: TRBV7-8; abundance: .; CDR3nt: TGTGCCAGCAGCCGTAAGCGTGTAAGCAATCAGCCCCAGCATTTT; CDR3aa: CASSRKRVSNQPQHF
j_gene: TRBJ2-7; d_gene: .; v_gene: TRBV5-5; abundance: .; CDR3nt: TGTGCCAGCAGCAAGGATCACCTGGGCGAGCAGTACTTC; CDR3aa: CASSKDHLGEQYF
j_gene: TRBJ2-7; d_gene: .; v_gene: TRBV18; abundance: .; CDR3nt: TGTGCCAGCTCATACCAACAGGGGAGGAGAGAGCAGTACTTC; CDR3aa: CASSYQQGRREQYF
j_gene: TRBJ2-1; d_gene: TRBD1; v_gene: TRBV6-5; abundance: .; CDR3nt: TGTGCCAGCAGTTACTCGAGGACAGGGAGAACCTACAATGAGCAGTTCTTC; CDR3aa: CASSYSRTGRTYNEQFF
j_gene: TRBJ2-5; d_gene: .; v_gene: TRBV18; abundance: few; CDR3nt: TGTGCCAGCTCACGTAGCAGGGAAGGAGAGACCCAGTACTTC; CDR3aa: CASSRSREGETQYF
j_gene: TRBJ2-1; d_gene: TRBD2; v_gene: TRBV15; abundance: .; CDR3nt: TGTGCCACCAGCAGAGATCGCGGGGGAATTGACAATGAGCAGTTCTTC; CDR3aa: CATSRDRGGIDNEQFF
j_gene: TRBJ1-6; d_gene: .; v_gene: TRBV5-5; abundance: .; CDR3nt: TGTGCCAGCAGCTTGGCCGGGACAATAAATTCACCCCTCCACTTT; CDR3aa: CASSLAGTINSPLHF
j_gene: TRBJ2-2; d_gene: .; v_gene: TRBV5-1; abundance: few; CDR3nt: TGCGCCAGCAGACAACTAGCTATCGACACCGGGGAGCTGTTTTTT; CDR3aa: CASRQLAIDTGELFF
j_gene: TRBJ2-1; d_gene: TRBD2; v_gene: TRBV12-3/TRBV12-4; abundance: few; CDR3nt: TGTGCCAGCAGCCCTAGCGGGGGGCTCGGTGAGCAGTTCTTC; CDR3aa: CASSPSGGLGEQFF
j_gene: TRBJ2-1; d_gene: .; v_gene: TRBV2; abundance: few; CDR3nt: TGTGCCAGCGTGGGACGGGGAGGCTCCTACAATGAGCAGTTCTTC; CDR3aa: CASVGRGGSYNEQFF
j_gene: TRBJ2-1; d_gene: TRBD2; v_gene: TRBV7-9; abundance: .; CDR3nt: TGTGCCAGCAGCTCCCGACTAGCGGGAGGCCTCTACAATGAGCAGTTCTTC; CDR3aa: CASSSRLAGGLYNEQFF
j_gene: TRBJ2-3; d_gene: TRBD2; v_gene: TRBV6-5; abundance: few; CDR3nt: TGTGCCAGCAGTTATCCAAGCGGGGGGGGATATACGCAGTATTTT; CDR3aa: CASSYPSGGGYTQYF
j_gene: TRBJ2-7; d_gene: TRBD2; v_gene: TRBV12-3/TRBV12-4; abundance: many; CDR3nt: TGTGCCAGCAGTTTGACTAGCGGGGGTTACGAGCAGTACTTC; CDR3aa: CASSLTSGGYEQYF
j_gene: TRBJ2-7; d_gene: .; v_gene: TRBV29-1; abundance: many; CDR3nt: TGCAGCGTACAGGGAGGTGGCTACGAGCAGTACTTC; CDR3aa: CSVQGGGYEQYF